This TCR beta chain was recovered during a study of PD-1 blockade in classical Hodgkin lymphoma. Study-wide results and limits: When set against healthy donors, newly diagnosed patients were reported to show lower baseline TCR diversity.

With regard to this clone: Its cognate antigen is unknown.

The protocol was immunoSEQ multiplex PCR, while the TCRdb copy is restricted to in-frame clones and leaves out a portion. Altogether some 62,000 clones are present, approximately 89% being singletons, with the ten largest covering roughly an eighth. V lost 5 bases and J 0 bases, leaving 14 bases between the germline ends. This CDR3 contains 16 residues. CDR1 SGHVS and CDR2 FQNEAQ come from the germline V gene. Following autologous stem cell transplantation, relapse occurred in every patient, and exposure to brentuximab vedotin varied. This specimen was peripheral blood mononuclear cells (PBMCs), taken at baseline. The sequence came from a human donor with classical Hodgkin lymphoma. The V and J genes are TRBV7-8 and TRBJ1-5; tentatively, D is TRBD1 (5 bases). Here the CDR3 reads CASSLKRTTSNQPQHF. The CDR3 coding sequence is TGTGCCAGCAGCCTTAAAAGGACAACTAGCAATCAGCCCCAGCATTTT.